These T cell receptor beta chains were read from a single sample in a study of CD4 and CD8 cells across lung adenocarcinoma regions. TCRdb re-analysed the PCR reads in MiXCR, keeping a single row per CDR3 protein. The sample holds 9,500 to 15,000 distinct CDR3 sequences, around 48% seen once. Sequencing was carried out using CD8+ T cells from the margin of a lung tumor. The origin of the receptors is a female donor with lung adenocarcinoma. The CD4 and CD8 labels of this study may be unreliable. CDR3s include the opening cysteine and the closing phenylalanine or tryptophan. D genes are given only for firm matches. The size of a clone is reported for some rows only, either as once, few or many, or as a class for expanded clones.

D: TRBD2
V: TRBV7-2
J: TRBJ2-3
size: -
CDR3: CASRVRGGGPLDTQYF
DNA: TGTGCCAGCAGGGTACGCGGGGGGGGGCCGCTGGATACGCAGTATTTT

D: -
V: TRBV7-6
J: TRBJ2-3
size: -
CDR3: CASSLAGSKDTQYF
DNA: TGTGCCAGCAGCTTAGCCGGTAGCAAAGATACGCAGTATTTT

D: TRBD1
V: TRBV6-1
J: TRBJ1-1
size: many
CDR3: CASSPGTDNTEAFF
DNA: TGTGCCAGCAGCCCCGGGACAGATAACACTGAAGCTTTCTTT

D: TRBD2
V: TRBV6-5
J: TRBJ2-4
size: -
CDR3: CASSSGGGGKNTQYF
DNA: TGTGCCAGCAGTTCGGGCGGGGGGGGCAAAAACACTCAGTACTTC

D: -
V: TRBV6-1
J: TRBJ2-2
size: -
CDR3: CASKNRDTGALYF
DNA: TGTGCCAGCAAAAACAGGGACACCGGGGCGCTGTATTTT

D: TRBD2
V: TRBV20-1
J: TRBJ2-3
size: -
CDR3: CSASEAGGHTDTQYF
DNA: TGCAGTGCCTCGGAAGCGGGGGGGCACACAGATACGCAGTATTTT

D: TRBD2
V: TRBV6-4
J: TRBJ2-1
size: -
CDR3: CASSRTSGGVNEQFF
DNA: TGTGCCAGCAGTCGAACTAGCGGGGGAGTCAATGAGCAGTTCTTC

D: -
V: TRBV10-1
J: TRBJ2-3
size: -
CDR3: CASGSWGAAKDMQYF
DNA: TGCGCCAGCGGCTCGTGGGGGGCAGCCAAAGACATGCAGTACTTT

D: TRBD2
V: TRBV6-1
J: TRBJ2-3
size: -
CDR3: CGSSPGGGGKNTQYF
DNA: TGTGGCAGCAGTCCGGGCGGGGGAGGAAAAAACACGCAGTACTTT

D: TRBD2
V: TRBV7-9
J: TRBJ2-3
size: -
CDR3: CASSLVPGGIDTQYF
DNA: TGTGCCAGCAGCTTAGTGCCGGGGGGTATAGATACGCAGTACTTT

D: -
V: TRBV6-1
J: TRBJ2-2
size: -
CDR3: CASSDLEPSGELFF
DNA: TGTGCCAGCAGTGATTTGGAGCCTTCCGGGGAGCTGTTTTTC

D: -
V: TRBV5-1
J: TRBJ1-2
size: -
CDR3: CASSLEGSNYGYTF
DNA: TGCGCCAGCAGCTTGGAAGGGTCTAACTATGGCTACACCTTC

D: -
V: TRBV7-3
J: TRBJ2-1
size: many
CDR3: CASSLGGGSYNEQFF
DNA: TGTGCCAGCAGCTTAGGGGGCGGATCCTACAATGAGCAGTTCTTC

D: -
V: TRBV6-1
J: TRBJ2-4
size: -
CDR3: CSSSERGREEDIQYF
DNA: TGTTCGAGCAGTGAACGGGGCCGGGAAGAAGACATTCAGTACTTC

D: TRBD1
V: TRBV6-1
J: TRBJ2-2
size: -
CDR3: CASKGTGITGALYF
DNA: TGTGCCAGCAAAGGGACAGGGATCACCGGGGCGCTGTATTTT

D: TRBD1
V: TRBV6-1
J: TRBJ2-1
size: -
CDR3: CASKRQGAQFF
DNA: TGTGCCAGCAAAAGACAGGGGGCGCAGTTCTTC

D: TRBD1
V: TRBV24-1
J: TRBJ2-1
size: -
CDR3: CATSDFPGQGPHNEQFF
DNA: TGTGCCACCAGTGATTTCCCGGGACAGGGGCCCCACAATGAGCAGTTCTTC

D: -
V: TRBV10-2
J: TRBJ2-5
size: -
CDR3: CASRDGAGGTETQYF
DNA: TGCGCCAGCAGAGACGGAGCCGGGGGCACAGAGACGCAGTACTTC

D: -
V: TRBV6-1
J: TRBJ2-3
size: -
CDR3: CASRGRGATDTQYF
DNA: TGTGCCAGCCGGGGGCGAGGGGCGACAGATACGCAGTACTTT

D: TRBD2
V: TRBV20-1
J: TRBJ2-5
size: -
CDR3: CSARDGGRQQETQYF
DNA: TGCAGTGCTAGAGATGGCGGGAGGCAGCAAGAGACCCAGTACTTC

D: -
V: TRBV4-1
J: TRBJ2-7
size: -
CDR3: CASSPPDRLSTEDIF
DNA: TGCGCCAGCAGCCCACCCGACAGGCTAAGCACTGAAGATATCTTC

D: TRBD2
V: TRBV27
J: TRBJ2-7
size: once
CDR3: CASGYSGRVVEQYF
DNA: TGTGCCAGCGGTTATAGCGGGAGGGTTGTAGAGCAGTACTTC

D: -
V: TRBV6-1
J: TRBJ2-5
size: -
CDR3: CAGRGGPDRDTQYF
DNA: TGTGCGGGCCGCGGGGGCCCCGACCGAGATACCCAGTACTTC

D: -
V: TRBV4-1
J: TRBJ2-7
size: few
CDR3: CASSQDFAVVPEQYF
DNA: TGCGCCAGCAGCCAAGATTTTGCGGTAGTCCCCGAGCAGTACTTC

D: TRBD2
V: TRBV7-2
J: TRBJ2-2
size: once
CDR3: CASRKGLANTGELFF
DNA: TGTGCCAGCAGGAAAGGACTAGCGAACACCGGTGAGCTGTTTTTT

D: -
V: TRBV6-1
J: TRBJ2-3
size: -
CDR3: CARERGGGSSDTQYF
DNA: TGTGCCAGGGAGAGGGGGGGGGGTTCCTCAGATACGCAGTATTTT

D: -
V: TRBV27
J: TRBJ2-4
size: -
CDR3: CASGILSRTDMQYF
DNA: TGTGCCAGCGGGATCTTATCCCGCACAGATATGCAGTACTTT

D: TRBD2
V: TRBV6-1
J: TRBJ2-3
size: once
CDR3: CASSDEAGGHPDTQYF
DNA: TGTGCCAGCAGCGATGAAGCGGGAGGCCACCCAGATACGCAGTATTTT

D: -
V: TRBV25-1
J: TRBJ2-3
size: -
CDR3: CASSEYGGRGPDTQYF
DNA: TGTGCCAGCAGTGAATACGGAGGCCGGGGACCAGATACGCAGTATTTC

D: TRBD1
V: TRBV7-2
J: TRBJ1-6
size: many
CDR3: CASSLAQGGPLHF
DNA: TGTGCCAGCAGCTTAGCGCAAGGGGGCCCCCTCCACTTT

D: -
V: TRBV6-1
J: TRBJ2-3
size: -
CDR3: CASRSWVSSYNEQYF
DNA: TGTGCCAGCAGGTCGTGGGTTAGTTCCTACAATGAGCAGTACTTT

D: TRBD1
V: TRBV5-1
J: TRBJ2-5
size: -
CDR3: CASSLDRSPGGVETQYF
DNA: TGCGCCAGCAGCTTGGATCGGTCTCCAGGGGGTGTTGAGACCCAGTACTTC

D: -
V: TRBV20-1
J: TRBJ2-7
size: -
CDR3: CSAGDVSYEQYF
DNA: TGCAGTGCTGGGGACGTATCCTACGAGCAGTACTTC

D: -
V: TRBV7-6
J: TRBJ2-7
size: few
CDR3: CASSLGGSGYEQYF
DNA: TGTGCCAGCAGCTTAGGGGGGAGCGGCTACGAGCAGTACTTC

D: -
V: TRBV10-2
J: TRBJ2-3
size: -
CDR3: CASRGGAPSKDTQYF
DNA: TGCGCCAGCCGTGGGGGTGCGCCAAGCAAAGATACGCAGTATTTT

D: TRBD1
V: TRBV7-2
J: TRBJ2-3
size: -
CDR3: CASSWTGATDTQYF
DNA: TGTGCCAGCAGCTGGACAGGGGCCACAGATACGCAGTATTTT

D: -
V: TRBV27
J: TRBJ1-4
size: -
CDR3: CASSLLGDEKLFF
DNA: TGTGCCAGCAGTTTATTAGGTGATGAAAAACTGTTTTTT

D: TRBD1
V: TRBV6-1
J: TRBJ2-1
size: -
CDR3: CASSEINRGGEQFF
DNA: TGTGCCAGCAGTGAAATTAACAGAGGGGGCGAGCAGTTCTTC

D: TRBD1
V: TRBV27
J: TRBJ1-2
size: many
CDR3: CASKRTGEGGYTF
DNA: TGTGCCAGCAAGAGGACAGGGGAAGGTGGCTACACCTTC

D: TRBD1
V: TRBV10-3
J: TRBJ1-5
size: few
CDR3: CAISESGQGYSNQPQHF
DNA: TGTGCCATCAGTGAGTCGGGACAGGGGTATAGCAATCAGCCCCAGCATTTT

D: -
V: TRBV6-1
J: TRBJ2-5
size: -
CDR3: CASSHRGRGETQYF
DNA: TGTGCCAGCAGCCACCGGGGGAGAGGAGAGACCCAGTACTTC

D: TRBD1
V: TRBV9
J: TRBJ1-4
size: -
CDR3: CASSASPGQGLEKLFF
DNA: TGTGCCAGCAGCGCATCGCCGGGACAGGGGTTGGAAAAACTGTTTTTT

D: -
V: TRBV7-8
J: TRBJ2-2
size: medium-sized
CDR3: CASSLEIRTSVTGELFF
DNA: TGTGCCAGCAGCCTAGAAATCCGGACAAGCGTCACCGGGGAGCTGTTTTTT

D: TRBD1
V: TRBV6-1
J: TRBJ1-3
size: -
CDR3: CASSWDSSGNTIYF
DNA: TGTGCCAGCAGCTGGGACAGCTCTGGAAACACCATATATTTT

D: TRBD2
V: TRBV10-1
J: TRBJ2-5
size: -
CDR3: CASSESGTGETQYF
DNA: TGCGCCAGCAGTGAAAGCGGGACGGGAGAGACCCAGTACTTC

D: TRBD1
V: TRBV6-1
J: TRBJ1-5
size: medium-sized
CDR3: CASSKTGTGVSNQPQHF
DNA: TGTGCCAGCAGTAAAACAGGGACAGGCGTTAGCAATCAGCCCCAGCATTTT

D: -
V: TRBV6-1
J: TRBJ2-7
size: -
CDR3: CASSDSERKNAQYF
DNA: TGTGCCAGCAGTGATTCGGAGCGCAAAAATGCGCAGTACTTC

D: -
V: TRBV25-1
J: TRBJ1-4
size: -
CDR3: CASRFGPNEKLFF
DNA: TGTGCCAGCAGGTTTGGACCTAATGAAAAACTGTTTTTT

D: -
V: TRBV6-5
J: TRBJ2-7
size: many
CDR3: CASSYSRDAHEQYF
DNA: TGTGCCAGCAGCTACTCCCGGGACGCCCACGAGCAGTACTTC

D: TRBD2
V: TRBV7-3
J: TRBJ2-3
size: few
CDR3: CVSSTRTSGGAGSLTDTQYF
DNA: TGTGTCAGCAGCACACGGACTAGCGGGGGGGCCGGTTCCCTAACAGATACGCAGTATTTT

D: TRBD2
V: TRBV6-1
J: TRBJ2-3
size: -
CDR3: CASSPQRLAGGGVTDTQYF
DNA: TGTGCCAGCAGTCCCCAGAGGCTAGCGGGAGGGGGTGTGACAGATACGCAGTATTTT

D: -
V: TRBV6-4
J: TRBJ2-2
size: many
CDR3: CASSSLYTGELFF
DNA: TGTGCCAGCAGTTCCCTTTACACCGGGGAGCTGTTTTTT

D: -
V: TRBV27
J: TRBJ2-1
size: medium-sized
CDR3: CASSSGAGPISYNEQFF
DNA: TGTGCCAGCAGTTCAGGGGCAGGGCCGATCTCCTACAATGAGCAGTTCTTC

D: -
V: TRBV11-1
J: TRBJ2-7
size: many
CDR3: CASSWTDQSSYEQYF
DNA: TGTGCCAGCAGTTGGACAGACCAGAGCTCCTACGAGCAGTACTTC

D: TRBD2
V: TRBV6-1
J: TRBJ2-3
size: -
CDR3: CASTVFSGLAGRSGKNIQYF
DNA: TGTGCCAGCACGGTTTTCTCTGGGCTAGCGGGGCGGTCGGGCAAAAATATTCAGTATTTT

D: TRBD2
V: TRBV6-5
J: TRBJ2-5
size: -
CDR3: CASSWGGEGKETQYF
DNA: TGTGCCAGCAGTTGGGGAGGGGAAGGGAAAGAGACCCAGTATTTC

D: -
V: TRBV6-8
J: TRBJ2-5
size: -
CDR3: CAGCRAGLGGGDPETQYF
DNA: TGTGCGGGCTGCAGAGCGGGACTAGGGGGCGGTGACCCAGAGACCCAGTACTTT